One and the same sample provided the 32 T cell receptor beta chains below, sequenced in a study of T-cell reconstitution after alpha-beta-depleted transplantation in children. Preparation of the TCRbeta library was carried out with unique molecular identifiers. TCRdb reprocessed the PCR reads via MiXCR and lists one record per CDR3 protein. This sample has about 500,000 distinct CDR3 sequences, with roughly 33% found just once. Sequencing was performed on PBMCs from the stem cell graft donor, taken from the stem cell graft. The receptors here all came from a human donor who donated a stem cell graft to a child with aplastic anemia.

The rearrangement links TRBV7-8 to TRBJ1-2; D ambiguous. Germline loops: CDR1 SGHVS, CDR2 FQNEAQ. The CDR3 spans 14 residues. V was clipped by 2 bases and J by 5 bases, with 12 bases between them. Here the CDR3 reads CASSLITTDYGYTF. In DNA, the CDR3 is TGTGCCAGCAGCTTAATTACCACAGATTATGGCTACACCTTC.

The J gene is TRBJ2-3, the V gene TRBV29-1; possible D gene TRBD2, 5 bases. The V gene lost 1 base and the J gene lost 4 bases, with 12 bases spanning the gap. CDR3 length: 14 residues. CDR1 is SQVTM, CDR2 ANQGSEA, per germline. This CDR3 is CSVEGAGVSDTQYF. The CDR3 coding sequence is TGCAGCGTTGAAGGGGCCGGGGTTTCAGATACGCAGTATTTT.

The CDR3 spells CSVGVADYEQYF. In DNA, the CDR3 is TGCAGCGTTGGGGTGGCAGACTACGAGCAGTACTTC. The V gene is TRBV29-1, the J gene TRBJ2-7; D ambiguous. CDR3 length equals 12 residues. The germline V gene encodes CDR1 SQVTM and CDR2 ANQGSEA. V gave up 4 bases and J gave up 3 bases, with 10 bases separating them.

The table lists this clonotype with a few counts. The chain uses TRBV7-2 and TRBJ2-7, with 9 bases matching TRBD2. Germline V lookup: CDR1 SGHTA, CDR2 FQGNSA. V shed 5 bases, J shed 2 bases, and the junction held 7 bases outside the gene matches. This CDR3 region has 15 residues. The CDR3 nucleotides read TGTGCCAGCAGCGATGCGCGGGAGGGTGCCTACGAGCAGTACGTC. It codes for CASSDAREGAYEQYV.

This clonotype was detected only a few times. This chain connects TRBV7-9 to TRBJ1-1; D gene ambiguous. V lost 0 bases to trimming and J lost 8 bases, with 10 bases between them. The CDR3 spans 13 residues. Germline CDR1 is SEHNR and CDR2 is FQNEAQ (reference sequence). This CDR3 is CASSLAWDREAFF. The CDR3 DNA follows: TGTGCCAGCAGCTTAGCCTGGGATAGGGAAGCTTTCTTT.

This chain uses TRBV19 with TRBJ2-2; 9 bases align to TRBD2. With V trimmed by 5 bases and J by 0 bases, 7 bases remained unmatched. The CDR3 loop spans 17 amino acids. Per the germline V gene, CDR1 is LNHDA and CDR2 is SQIVND (reference sequence). The CDR3 DNA reads TGTGCCAGTAGTCCGCCTAGCGGGAAAGCGAACACCGGGGAGCTGTTTTTT. This gives the protein CASSPPSGKANTGELFF.

Here the CDR3 DNA reads TGTGCCAGCAGCTTCCGGGCTCCGGGGCGAGAGACCCAGTACTTC. Protein product: CASSFRAPGRETQYF. The chain employs TRBV7-2 and TRBJ2-5; D might be TRBD1 or TRBD2, each matching 5 bases. The CDR3 has 15 amino acids. The V end was cut by 3 bases, the J end by 4 bases, with 15 bases between. Germline V lookup: CDR1 SGHTA, CDR2 FQGNSA.

V and J are TRBV5-1 and TRBJ2-7; D gene uncertain. CDR1 and CDR2 from the germline V gene are SGHRS and YFSETQ. This CDR3 is 14 amino acids long. Trimming took off 0 bases at V and 2 bases at J, with 9 bases between the two ends. Written as DNA, the CDR3 is TGCGCCAGCAGCTTGGCAGATAGCCCCTACGAGCAGTACTTC. It specifies CASSLADSPYEQYF.

This chain connects TRBV12-3 or TRBV12-4 to TRBJ2-7; D is possibly TRBD2 (6 bases). Trimming removed 0 bases from V and 0 bases from J, with 6 bases in between. This CDR3 is 14 amino acids long. The CDR3 loop is CASSLALASYEQYF. The DNA of the CDR3 is TGTGCCAGCAGTTTAGCACTAGCCTCCTACGAGCAGTACTTC.

The chain employs TRBV20-1 and TRBJ1-2; D gene unclear. Germline V CDR1 and CDR2: DFQATT, SNEGSKA (reference sequence). CDR3 length: 15 residues. Trimming cost V 0 bases and J 3 bases, with 14 bases left between them. The CDR3 loop reads CSARDLSGGHYGYTF. The CDR3 coding sequence is TGCAGTGCTAGAGATCTATCGGGCGGGCACTATGGCTACACCTTC.

This clonotype has only a few counts. This rearrangement joins TRBV20-1 to TRBJ2-2; possibly TRBD1 for D (6 bases). Trimming left V 0 bases short and J 3 bases short, with 14 bases between. Germline lookup yields CDR1 DFQATT and CDR2 SNEGSKA (reference sequence). CDR3 length: 16 amino acids. The CDR3, as DNA: TGCAGTGCTAGAGATCGGGACACGTCCTACACCGGGGAGCTGTTTTTT. Its translation: CSARDRDTSYTGELFF.

Only one count was recorded for this clonotype. At one end, the junction sequence differs from germline, possibly due to a read error. CDR3 in amino acids: CGVEDLGGTQYF. The CDR3 nucleotides read TGCGGCGTTGAAGATCTTGGGGGTACGCAGTATTTT. The rearrangement uses TRBV29-1 and TRBJ2-3, with D perhaps assigned TRBD1 or TRBD2 (5 bases each). The CDR3 extends over 12 amino acids. Germline CDR1 SQVTM, CDR2 ANQGSEA.

The rearrangement uses TRBV6-2 or TRBV6-3 and TRBJ2-1; possible D gene TRBD2, 6 bases. Germline-derived CDR1 and CDR2 are MNHEY and SVGEGT. The CDR3 is made up of 14 amino acids. The V gene lost 4 bases and the J gene lost 6 bases, with 13 bases spanning the gap. The CDR3: CASSSLPSVNEQFF. CDR3 coding DNA: TGTGCCAGCAGTTCCTTACCTAGCGTCAATGAGCAGTTCTTC.

This clonotype has only one observation. This chain links TRBV20-1 with TRBJ2-7; TRBD2 might be the D (5 bases). CDR1 is DFQATT, CDR2 SNEGSKA, per germline (reference sequence). This CDR3 has 13 residues. V dropped 1 base and J dropped 2 bases, with 9 bases sitting between them. CDR3 bases: TGCAGTGCTAGAGTCACGGGAACCTACGAGCAGTACTTC. Protein product: CSARVTGTYEQYF.

This clonotype was counted only a few times. V and J are TRBV28 and TRBJ2-7; 7 nucleotides match TRBD1. J lost 0 bases, V lost 4 bases, and 6 bases had no gene match. The CDR3 consists of 15 residues. Germline V gene sequence: CDR1 MDHEN, CDR2 SYDVKM. The CDR3 region has the DNA TGTGCCAGCAGTTGGACCGGGACAGCCTCCTACGAGCAGTACTTC. It specifies CASSWTGTASYEQYF. Complete variable domain (other parts from reference TRBV28 and TRBJ2-7): DVKVTQSSRYLVKRTGEKVFLECVQDMDHENMFWYRQDPGLGLRLIYFSYDVKMKEKGDIPEGYSVSREKKERFSLILESASTNQTSMYLCASSWTGTASYEQYFGPGTRLTVT.

This clonotype was picked up one time. This chain connects TRBV7-8 to TRBJ2-5, with 8 nucleotides matching TRBD2. The V gene end was trimmed by 6 bases and the J gene end by 5 bases; junction bases not matched to a gene: 17. Germline V gene data show CDR1 as SGHVS and CDR2 as FQNEAQ. CDR3 size: 17 residues. The CDR3 reads CASSLRMGGRSMETQYF. The CDR3 DNA sequence: TGTGCCAGCAGTTTAAGAATGGGCGGGAGGTCTATGGAGACCCAGTACTTC.

This chain links TRBV20-1 with TRBJ1-2; D remains ambiguous. With 1 base removed from V and 2 bases from J, the gap between germline ends came to 14 bases. This CDR3 contains 15 residues. Germline lookup yields CDR1 DFQATT and CDR2 SNEGSKA (reference sequence). As DNA, the CDR3 is TGCAGTGCTAGAGGGAGCACCACAGTCAACTATGGCTACACCTTC. Its protein product is CSARGSTTVNYGYTF.

This clonotype was recorded a few times. This rearrangement joins TRBV12-3 or TRBV12-4 to TRBJ2-2, with D unresolved. The ends were cut back, 0 bases at V and 6 bases at J, with 8 bases in the middle. The CDR3 consists of 14 residues. The CDR3 sequence is CASSLARHSGELFF. Written as DNA, the CDR3 is TGTGCCAGCAGTTTAGCCCGTCATTCCGGGGAGCTGTTTTTT.

This clonotype was seen a handful of times. V and J are TRBV12-3 or TRBV12-4 and TRBJ2-7; D perhaps matches TRBD1 (6 bases). The CDR3 sequence is 14 residues long. V was shortened by 2 bases and J by 4 bases, with 12 bases between the two germline ends. This CDR3 reads CASSLNGDTYEQYV. DNA of the CDR3: TGTGCCAGCAGTTTAAACGGGGACACATACGAGCAGTACGTC.

The chain joins TRBV12-3 or TRBV12-4 to TRBJ1-1; D unclear. The CDR3 totals 15 residues. The V end was cut by 6 bases, the J end by 3 bases, with 17 bases between. CDR3 residues: CASSPRTGMDTEAFF. In DNA, the CDR3 is TGTGCCAGCAGCCCCCGGACGGGAATGGACACTGAAGCTTTCTTT.

The chain combines TRBV7-2 with TRBJ2-7; a possible D gene is TRBD2 (6 bases). CDR1 SGHTA and CDR2 FQGNSA come from the germline V gene. V shed 1 base and J shed 3 bases, with 13 bases lying between them. CDR3 length: 15 amino acids. Here the CDR3 DNA reads TGTGCCAGCAGCTTAGTTGGCGGGATAATCTACGAGCAGTACTTC. Protein product: CASSLVGGIIYEQYF.

This clonotype came up a few times. As DNA, the CDR3 is TGTGCCAGCAGGGTAGCGGGAGGGAGCACAGATACGCAGTATTTT. It specifies CASRVAGGSTDTQYF. The chain recombines TRBV12-3 or TRBV12-4 with TRBJ2-3, with TRBD2 identical over 11 bases. With V trimmed by 6 bases and J by 0 bases, 2 bases remained unmatched. CDR3 length: 15 residues.

The chain joins TRBV5-1 to TRBJ2-3; 7 bases agree with TRBD2. CDR3 size: 18 residues. CDR1 is SGHRS, CDR2 YFSETQ, per germline. V was pared by 1 base and J by 1 base, with 12 bases of the junction left unmatched. The CDR3 nucleotides read TGCGCCAGCAGCTTGTTAAGCTCGGCTAGCGGCCGCACAGATACGCAGTATTTT. The encoded protein is CASSLLSSASGRTDTQYF. The full variable domain, rest sourced from reference TRBV5-1 and TRBJ2-3, is KAGVTQTPRYLIKTRGQQVTLSCSPISGHRSVSWYQQTPGQGLQFLFEYFSETQRNKGNFPGRFSGRQFSNSRSEMNVSTLELGDSALYLCASSLLSSASGRTDTQYFGPGTRLTVL.

This clonotype was picked up a small number of times. The CDR3, as DNA: TGTGCCAGCAGCCCTTGGGCAGGACCCGACTCTGGGGCCAACGTCCTGACTTTC. It codes for CASSPWAGPDSGANVLTF. The rearrangement links TRBV4-2 to TRBJ2-6; D gene unclear. The CDR3 spans 18 residues. Trimming took off 4 bases at V and 0 bases at J, with 16 bases between the two ends. CDR1 and CDR2 from the germline V gene are LGHNA and YNFKEQ.

This clonotype was recorded a few times. J is TRBJ2-1 and V is TRBV27; maybe TRBD2 (6 bases). Deletions cut 5 bases from V and 6 bases from J, with 23 bases between. This CDR3 contains 17 residues. The germline gives CDR1 MNHEY, CDR2 SMNVEV (reference sequence). The CDR3 region has the DNA TGTGCCAGCAGTCAACCGCCCCGGGCGGGACGACCCAATGAGCAGTTCTTC. This gives the protein CASSQPPRAGRPNEQFF.

This chain connects TRBV6-1 to TRBJ2-1, with 9 nucleotides matching TRBD2. The CDR3 extends over 16 amino acids. From germline, CDR1 is MNHNS and CDR2 SASEGT. The J segment lost 4 bases and the V segment lost 6 bases, leaving 10 bases of the junction unmatched. For the CDR3, the DNA is TGTGCCAGCAGCCGCCGTCGGACTAGCGCTTACAATGAGCAGTTCTTC. Its translation is CASSRRRTSAYNEQFF.

This clonotype came up a few times. V usage is TRBV20-1 and J usage is TRBJ1-2; a possible D gene is TRBD1 (5 bases). Germline loops: CDR1 DFQATT, CDR2 SNEGSKA (reference sequence). The V gene lost 6 bases and the J gene lost 3 bases, with 17 bases spanning the gap. The CDR3 spans 14 residues. The CDR3 nucleotides are TGCAGTGCCAACCCCGACAGAGGGGACTATGGCTACACCTTC. As protein: CSANPDRGDYGYTF.

The chain is built from TRBV4-1 and TRBJ2-1; D possibly corresponds to TRBD1 (6 bases). V lost 0 bases, J lost 6 bases, and 12 bases lay in between. The germline CDR1 and CDR2 sequences are MGHRA and YSYEKL. This CDR3 region has 15 residues. The CDR3 loop is CASSQDPGRGNEQFF. DNA of the CDR3: TGCGCCAGCAGCCAAGATCCAGGCAGGGGCAATGAGCAGTTCTTC.

This clonotype came up a few times. V and J are TRBV3-1 and TRBJ2-1; D gene ambiguous. CDR3 size: 16 residues. The germline gives CDR1 LGHDT, CDR2 YNNKEL (reference sequence). Trimming took 2 bases from V and 11 from J, leaving 22 bases between them. CDR3 DNA: TGTGCCAGCAGCCAAAATGACTGGTCCCCTAACTCTCAGCAGTTCTTC. Translation: CASSQNDWSPNSQQFF.

The chain is built from TRBV29-1 and TRBJ2-1, with D perhaps TRBD2 (6 bases). The V gene's germline CDR1 is SQVTM and CDR2 ANQGSEA. Trimming left V 7 bases short and J 4 bases short, with 14 bases between. This CDR3 spans 13 amino acids. This CDR3 reads CSAEVSGYNEQFF. CDR3 bases: TGCAGCGCCGAAGTTAGCGGTTACAATGAGCAGTTCTTC.

The CDR3 nucleotides are TGCAGCGTCGTGGACGTCAGGGGGGCAGATACGCAGTATTTT. Protein: CSVVDVRGADTQYF. This chain connects TRBV29-1 to TRBJ2-3; maybe TRBD1 (7 bases). Germline V lookup: CDR1 SQVTM, CDR2 ANQGSEA. V was trimmed by 6 bases and J by 4 bases, leaving 17 bases between them. The length of the CDR3 is 14 residues.

V gene TRBV11-1 combines with J gene TRBJ2-2, with 7 bases identical to TRBD2. This CDR3 region has 18 residues. Per germline, CDR1 SGHAT and CDR2 FQDESV (reference sequence). V shed 1 base and J 3 bases; nucleotides not matched to a gene: 11. In nucleotides, the CDR3 is TGTGCCAGCAGCTTAGAGCGGGGATCCCGCTGGGACACCGGGGAGCTGTTTTTT. The encoded protein is CASSLERGSRWDTGELFF.